This is a list of T cell receptor beta chains from one sample in a study of Ad26.COV2.S vaccination and SARS-CoV-2 variants. The data were produced by immunoSEQ multiplex PCR, yet TCRdb's version contains in-frame clones alone and is incomplete. The data show about 260,000 clones, roughly nine tenths seen once. The sample in question was peripheral blood, obtained in a trial of Ad26.COV2.S vaccine versus placebo. The receptors were sampled from a person between 18 and 65 years old who received the Ad26.COV2.S COVID-19 vaccine or a placebo. Each CDR3 is given with its conserved first and last residue. The order of the fields is D gene, J gene, clone size, V gene, CDR3 DNA, CDR3 protein. The D gene is left open where the match is weak. Expanded clones are given a class, and other clones once, few, many or no size at all.

d_call: NA; j_call: TRBJ1-6; clone_size: NA; v_call: TRBV14; cdr3_nt: TGTGCCAGCAGCCAAGTTACGGCGTCACCCCTCCACTTT; cdr3_aa: CASSQVTASPLHF
d_call: NA; j_call: TRBJ1-3; clone_size: NA; v_call: TRBV4-3; cdr3_nt: TGCGCCAGCAGCCAAGATTGGCCGAGAAGCTCTGGAAACACCATATATTTT; cdr3_aa: CASSQDWPRSSGNTIYF
d_call: NA; j_call: TRBJ1-2; clone_size: NA; v_call: TRBV6-1; cdr3_nt: TGTGCCAGCAGTGAAGGCGGAGCTAACTATGGCTACACCTTC; cdr3_aa: CASSEGGANYGYTF
d_call: NA; j_call: TRBJ2-2; clone_size: NA; v_call: TRBV4-2; cdr3_nt: TGTGCCAGCAGCCAAGACGGCTTGTTTGCCGGGGAGCTGTTTTTT; cdr3_aa: CASSQDGLFAGELFF
d_call: NA; j_call: TRBJ1-1; clone_size: once; v_call: TRBV7-8; cdr3_nt: TGTGCCAGCAGCTTACAAGGGGACCTCCAAAAGGGGAACACTGAAGCTTTCTTT; cdr3_aa: CASSLQGDLQKGNTEAFF
d_call: NA; j_call: TRBJ1-6; clone_size: NA; v_call: TRBV6-2/TRBV6-3; cdr3_nt: TGTGCCAGCAGCCCTTCGACAGGCCGTGCGATCTCACCCCTCCACTTT; cdr3_aa: CASSPSTGRAISPLHF
d_call: NA; j_call: TRBJ2-7; clone_size: NA; v_call: TRBV27; cdr3_nt: TGTGCCAGCAGTTATAAAGATTCATACTACGAGCAGTACTTC; cdr3_aa: CASSYKDSYYEQYF
d_call: NA; j_call: TRBJ2-1; clone_size: NA; v_call: TRBV7-6; cdr3_nt: TGTGCCAGCAGCTCCGGGGCCAGCCCTTCCTACAATGAGCAGTTCTTC; cdr3_aa: CASSSGASPSYNEQFF
d_call: TRBD2; j_call: TRBJ2-7; clone_size: few; v_call: TRBV4-1; cdr3_nt: TGCGCCACAGCGGGGCTTACGGAGGACGAGCAGTACTTC; cdr3_aa: CATAGLTEDEQYF
d_call: NA; j_call: TRBJ2-3; clone_size: NA; v_call: TRBV19; cdr3_nt: TGTGCCAGTAGTCGATTTGGAGATACGCAGTATTTT; cdr3_aa: CASSRFGDTQYF
d_call: NA; j_call: TRBJ2-1; clone_size: NA; v_call: TRBV4-1; cdr3_nt: TGCGCCAGCAGCCTCTCGATAGGGTCTCTTGAGCAGTTCTTC; cdr3_aa: CASSLSIGSLEQFF
d_call: NA; j_call: TRBJ2-7; clone_size: NA; v_call: TRBV4-3; cdr3_nt: TGCGCCAGCAGCCAAGGGGGGAGCGAGCAGTACTTC; cdr3_aa: CASSQGGSEQYF
d_call: TRBD2; j_call: TRBJ2-1; clone_size: NA; v_call: TRBV24-1; cdr3_nt: TGTGCCACCAGCCCCCCAAGCGGGATACGTGAGCAGTTCTTC; cdr3_aa: CATSPPSGIREQFF
d_call: TRBD1; j_call: TRBJ1-2; clone_size: NA; v_call: TRBV24-1; cdr3_nt: TGTGCCACCAGTGATTCTGGGACAGTTAACTATGGCTACACCTTC; cdr3_aa: CATSDSGTVNYGYTF
d_call: TRBD2; j_call: TRBJ2-1; clone_size: NA; v_call: TRBV11-2; cdr3_nt: TGTGCCAGCAGCGTATCGACTAGCCGGGGCAATGAGCAGTTCTTC; cdr3_aa: CASSVSTSRGNEQFF
d_call: NA; j_call: TRBJ1-4; clone_size: NA; v_call: TRBV9; cdr3_nt: TGTGCCAGCAGCGTAAACCCCGATTATAATGAAAAACTGTTTTTT; cdr3_aa: CASSVNPDYNEKLFF
d_call: TRBD1; j_call: TRBJ1-3; clone_size: NA; v_call: TRBV6-6; cdr3_nt: TGTGCCAGCAGGAGACAGGGAACCTCTGGAAACACCATATATTTT; cdr3_aa: CASRRQGTSGNTIYF
d_call: TRBD2; j_call: TRBJ2-3; clone_size: NA; v_call: TRBV7-9; cdr3_nt: TGTGCCAGCAGCCCTCCCCCAGCGGCGGGAGCCCTCACAGATACGCAGTATTTT; cdr3_aa: CASSPPPAAGALTDTQYF
d_call: NA; j_call: TRBJ2-7; clone_size: NA; v_call: TRBV21-1; cdr3_nt: TGTGCTAGCAACGGGAACCCCGGGACGGGGTACGAGCAGTACTTC; cdr3_aa: CASNGNPGTGYEQYF
d_call: TRBD1; j_call: TRBJ1-5; clone_size: NA; v_call: TRBV27; cdr3_nt: TGTGCCAGCAGTTCATGGGCAGGGGGAAGCAATCAGCCCCAGCATTTT; cdr3_aa: CASSSWAGGSNQPQHF
d_call: TRBD2; j_call: TRBJ2-5; clone_size: NA; v_call: TRBV3-1/TRBV3-2; cdr3_nt: TGTGCCAGCAGCCACGGGAGGGGGGAGACCCAGTACTTC; cdr3_aa: CASSHGRGETQYF
d_call: NA; j_call: TRBJ2-6; clone_size: NA; v_call: TRBV19; cdr3_nt: TGTGCCAGTAGTATACAGGGGACCGGGGCCAACGTCCTGACTTTC; cdr3_aa: CASSIQGTGANVLTF
d_call: TRBD2; j_call: TRBJ2-3; clone_size: NA; v_call: TRBV5-1; cdr3_nt: TGCGCCAGCAGCTTGACTAGCGGACGGGAAGATACGCAGTATTTT; cdr3_aa: CASSLTSGREDTQYF
d_call: TRBD1; j_call: TRBJ1-1; clone_size: few; v_call: TRBV5-1; cdr3_nt: TGCGCCAGCAGCCGTATGGGGACAGGGGATATGAACACTGAAGCTTTCTTT; cdr3_aa: CASSRMGTGDMNTEAFF
d_call: TRBD1; j_call: TRBJ2-3; clone_size: NA; v_call: TRBV14; cdr3_nt: TGTGCCAGCAGCCCCCCGTGGGGACAGGCACCAGATACGCAGTATTTT; cdr3_aa: CASSPPWGQAPDTQYF
d_call: NA; j_call: TRBJ1-4; clone_size: NA; v_call: TRBV5-8; cdr3_nt: TGTGCCAGCAGCTTGGACTTGGGGAAACTGTTTTTT; cdr3_aa: CASSLDLGKLFF
d_call: TRBD2; j_call: TRBJ2-4; clone_size: few; v_call: TRBV7-2; cdr3_nt: TGTGCCAGCAGCCCGTACGGGACTAGCCTTCTAAGGGGCAAAAACATTCAGTACTTC; cdr3_aa: CASSPYGTSLLRGKNIQYF
d_call: NA; j_call: TRBJ1-2; clone_size: NA; v_call: TRBV6-5; cdr3_nt: TGTGCCAGCAGTCGCGGGGCTCCGATGGGCGGCTACACCTTC; cdr3_aa: CASSRGAPMGGYTF
d_call: NA; j_call: TRBJ1-4; clone_size: NA; v_call: TRBV21-1; cdr3_nt: TGTGCCAGCAGCAATAGTTACGGGGTGTGGACTAATGAAAAACTGTTTTTT; cdr3_aa: CASSNSYGVWTNEKLFF
d_call: NA; j_call: TRBJ2-7; clone_size: NA; v_call: TRBV11-2; cdr3_nt: TGTGCCAGCAGCCCGATCCTCCCCGGACCCGCGGGGGCCGCCTACGAGCAGTACTTC; cdr3_aa: CASSPILPGPAGAAYEQYF
d_call: NA; j_call: TRBJ1-2; clone_size: NA; v_call: TRBV5-4; cdr3_nt: TGTGCCAGCGGAGGGGGTGACTATGGCTACACCTTC; cdr3_aa: CASGGGDYGYTF
d_call: NA; j_call: TRBJ1-5; clone_size: once; v_call: TRBV6-5; cdr3_nt: TGTGCCAGCAGTTACGATCACACCAGCAATCAGCCCCAGCATTTT; cdr3_aa: CASSYDHTSNQPQHF
d_call: NA; j_call: TRBJ2-7; clone_size: NA; v_call: TRBV4-1; cdr3_nt: TGCGCCAGCAGCCAAGAGCTTAGGGATCCCTACGAGCAGTACTTC; cdr3_aa: CASSQELRDPYEQYF
d_call: TRBD1; j_call: TRBJ1-2; clone_size: NA; v_call: TRBV7-3; cdr3_nt: TGTGCCAGCAGCTTTGGACAGGGGCGCGGCTACACCTTC; cdr3_aa: CASSFGQGRGYTF
d_call: NA; j_call: TRBJ1-1; clone_size: NA; v_call: TRBV3-1/TRBV3-2; cdr3_nt: TGTGCCAGCACCTGGGGGGGTAACACTGAAGCTTTCTTT; cdr3_aa: CASTWGGNTEAFF
d_call: TRBD2; j_call: TRBJ2-1; clone_size: NA; v_call: TRBV27; cdr3_nt: TGTGCCACCAAAAGCAGGGGACTAGCGGGTTACCTTCTCGACAATGAGCAGTTCTTC; cdr3_aa: CATKSRGLAGYLLDNEQFF
d_call: TRBD2; j_call: TRBJ2-3; clone_size: NA; v_call: TRBV10-3; cdr3_nt: TGTGCCATCAGTGAGCCCGGGGGGGCCGGGACAGATACGCAGTATTTT; cdr3_aa: CAISEPGGAGTDTQYF
d_call: NA; j_call: TRBJ1-2; clone_size: once; v_call: TRBV19; cdr3_nt: TGTGCCAGTAGTATTGCAGGATTAAACTATGGCTACACCTTC; cdr3_aa: CASSIAGLNYGYTF
d_call: NA; j_call: TRBJ1-6; clone_size: NA; v_call: TRBV6-2/TRBV6-3; cdr3_nt: TGTGCCAGCAGTTTGACAGAGAGCTCCTATAATTCACCCCTCCACTTT; cdr3_aa: CASSLTESSYNSPLHF
d_call: NA; j_call: TRBJ2-7; clone_size: once; v_call: TRBV19; cdr3_nt: TGTGCCAGTAGTATAGGTGTAGGCGGCTCCTACGAGCAGTACTTC; cdr3_aa: CASSIGVGGSYEQYF
d_call: NA; j_call: TRBJ2-7; clone_size: NA; v_call: TRBV3-1/TRBV3-2; cdr3_nt: TGTGCCAGCAGCCAAGACGGGTTCAAGGAGCAGTACTTC; cdr3_aa: CASSQDGFKEQYF